Below, 23 T cell receptor beta chains from the same sample are listed, as sequenced in a study of blood T cells in healthy people across ages. A J-beta primer mix and a sample-barcoded 5' primer were used in a second PCR of roughly 7 to 12 cycles. TCRdb re-derived calls from the 5' RACE reads in MiXCR, one entry per CDR3 protein. The table lists around 1,500,000 distinct CDR3 sequences, roughly 45% of them singletons, with 6.5% to 10% in the top ten. The specimen sequenced was blood. All receptors come from a woman under 30 in good health.

This clonotype was counted a few times. The chain uses TRBV28 and TRBJ2-5; 8 bases agree with TRBD1. The CDR3 runs 17 residues. Trimming cost V 3 bases and J 4 bases; bases outside gene matches: 13. Per germline, CDR1 MDHEN and CDR2 SYDVKM. CDR3 in amino acids: CASSFTLRQGFGETQYF. The CDR3 DNA follows: TGTGCCAGCAGTTTCACCCTAAGACAGGGGTTTGGAGAGACCCAGTACTTC.

V and J are TRBV20-1 and TRBJ1-1, with D possibly matching TRBD1 (6 bases). V was trimmed by 0 bases and J by 5 bases, leaving 13 bases between them. The CDR3 runs to 14 residues. Germline values: CDR1 DFQATT, CDR2 SNEGSKA (reference sequence). The CDR3 coding sequence is TGCAGTGCTAGAGATGCGGACAGCGCAACTGAAGCTTTCTTT. Translated, it gives CSARDADSATEAFF.

Only one count was recorded for this clonotype. This rearrangement joins TRBV20-1 to TRBJ1-4, with 11 bases lining up with TRBD1. The junction had 4 bases not matched to a gene; V was cut back by 4 bases and J by 0 bases. This CDR3 is built from 16 residues. CDR1 and CDR2 from the germline V gene are DFQATT and SNEGSKA (reference sequence). In DNA form, the CDR3 reads TGCAGTGCTATCGGGACAGGGGGGGCAACTAATGAAAAACTGTTTTTT. This gives the protein CSAIGTGGATNEKLFF.

This clonotype came up a few times. CDR3 bases: TGCAGCGTTGACCAGTCTAATCAGTACTTC. Its translation: CSVDQSNQYF. This chain links TRBV29-1 with TRBJ2-5, with D uncertain. V was cut by 3 bases and J by 11 bases, with 10 bases left in between. Germline values: CDR1 SQVTM, CDR2 ANQGSEA. The CDR3 is 10 amino acids.

The gene calls are TRBV7-9 and TRBJ1-2, with D perhaps matching TRBD1 (5 bases). The CDR3 is 14 amino acids. The V gene's germline CDR1 is SEHNR and CDR2 FQNEAQ (reference sequence). The germline V and J ends were trimmed by 5 bases and 1 base, with 11 bases remaining between them. The DNA for the CDR3 is TGTGCCAGCAGCACAGACAGCTTTAACTATGGCTACACCTTC. It is translated as CASSTDSFNYGYTF.

The V call is TRBV3-1, the J call TRBJ2-5; the match to TRBD1 covers 10 bases. The J call is uncertain, as TRBJ2-7 better fits the DNA end. CDR3 length: 15 amino acids. The V gene's germline CDR1 is LGHDT and CDR2 YNNKEL (reference sequence). This CDR3 reads CASSRGTGETYEQYF. Here the CDR3 DNA reads TGTGCCAGCAGCCGCGGGACAGGGGAGACCTACGAGCAGTACTTC.

CDR3 protein: CAISETGQYNEQFF. The DNA of the CDR3 is TGTGCCATCAGTGAAACGGGACAGTACAATGAGCAGTTCTTC. The gene calls are TRBV10-3 and TRBJ2-1, with 7 positions matching TRBD1. Looked up from germline, CDR1 is ENHRY and CDR2 is SYGVKD. The CDR3 totals 14 residues. Germline trimming cut 3 bases from V and 4 bases from J; bases unmatched to any gene: 3.

J is TRBJ2-3 and V is TRBV20-1; 14 bases line up with TRBD2. Per germline, CDR1 DFQATT and CDR2 SNEGSKA (reference sequence). V lost 5 bases to trimming and J lost 4 bases; unmatched junction nucleotides: 8. This CDR3 comprises 16 residues. This CDR3 is CSARGGLAGVPDTQYF. DNA for the CDR3: TGCAGTGCTCGGGGGGGACTAGCGGGAGTTCCAGATACGCAGTATTTT.

This clonotype was recorded at least ten times. This chain connects TRBV13 to TRBJ2-4, with D perhaps given as TRBD1 or TRBD2 (6 bases each). The CDR3 is 14 amino acids. V gave up 4 bases and J gave up 2 bases, with 9 bases separating them. Germline CDR1 PRHDT, CDR2 FYEKMQ (reference sequence). The CDR3 nucleotides read TGTGCCAGCAGCTCCGGGGGCTCCAAAAACATTCAGTACTTC. Protein sequence: CASSSGGSKNIQYF. Complete variable domain (other parts from reference TRBV13 and TRBJ2-4): AAGVIQSPRHLIKEKRETATLKCYPIPRHDTVYWYQQGPGQDPQFLISFYEKMQSDKGSIPDRFSAQQFSDYHSELNMSSLELGDSALYFCASSSGGSKNIQYFGAGTRLSVL.

The V gene is TRBV6-5, the J gene TRBJ2-2; 7 positions match TRBD2. The germline V gene encodes CDR1 MNHEY and CDR2 SVGAGI. V was pared by 0 bases and J by 4 bases, with 5 bases of the junction left unmatched. The CDR3 has 16 amino acids. The CDR3 region has the DNA TGTGCCAGCAGTTACTCAGCGGGATTGGGCACCGGGGAGCTGTTTTTT. Its translation is CASSYSAGLGTGELFF.

CDR3 loop: CASIQRLAGGPDTQYF. CDR3 coding DNA: TGTGCCAGCATTCAACGACTAGCGGGGGGGCCAGATACGCAGTATTTT. This rearrangement joins TRBV27 to TRBJ2-3; 14 bases agree with TRBD2. Germline loops: CDR1 MNHEY, CDR2 SMNVEV (reference sequence). J lost 4 bases, V lost 7 bases, and 7 bases had no gene match. The CDR3 is 16 amino acids.

The V call is TRBV28, the J call TRBJ1-5; D not resolved. Germline V gene data show CDR1 as MDHEN and CDR2 as SYDVKM. The length of the CDR3 is 13 residues. The ends were cut back, 7 bases at V and 6 bases at J, with 13 bases in the middle. Here the CDR3 DNA reads TGTGCCAGCATCACGCGGGTGGGTCAGCCCCAGCATTTT. Encoded protein: CASITRVGQPQHF.

This chain joins TRBV10-3 and TRBJ2-7; D possibly corresponds to TRBD2 (6 bases). V lost 2 bases, J lost 0 bases, and 17 bases lay in between. This CDR3 contains 17 residues. Germline V gene lookup returns CDR1 ENHRY and CDR2 SYGVKD. In DNA form, the CDR3 reads TGTGCCATCAGTGAGGGTCAGAGTAGCGGAATCTCCTACGAGCAGTACTTC. Its translation: CAISEGQSSGISYEQYF.

The rearrangement joins TRBV20-1 to TRBJ2-1, with 12 bases identical to TRBD2. Matching the DNA end better, TRBJ2-7 makes the J call doubtful. The CDR3 has 18 amino acids. Germline lookup yields CDR1 DFQATT and CDR2 SNEGSKA (reference sequence). CDR3 sequence (DNA): TGCAGTGCTAGCGGACGGACTAGCGGGGATAGTTCCTACAATGAGCAGTACTTC. Its translation is CSASGRTSGDSSYNEQYF.

The chain combines TRBV27 with TRBJ2-7, with TRBD1 as a possible D gene (5 bases). CDR1 is MNHEY and CDR2 is SMNVEV in the germline V gene (reference sequence). This CDR3 has 14 residues. With 6 bases removed from V and 0 bases from J, the gap between germline ends came to 12 bases. CDR3 amino acids: CASRPLTVSYEQYF. DNA of the CDR3: TGTGCCAGCAGGCCTCTGACAGTCTCCTACGAGCAGTACTTC.

This clonotype was recorded many times. This CDR3 is CASSLSTQYF. Here the CDR3 DNA reads TGTGCCAGCAGTTTAAGTACGCAGTATTTT. V and J are TRBV12-3 or TRBV12-4 and TRBJ2-3, with D hard to call. Trimming pared 2 bases from V and 8 bases from J, leaving 2 bases between. This CDR3 is 10 amino acids long.

This clonotype was observed a few times. This sequence joins TRBV29-1 and TRBJ2-3; D unresolved. Germline V gene data show CDR1 as SQVTM and CDR2 as ANQGSEA. This CDR3 region has 12 residues. V was shortened by 3 bases and J by 2 bases, with 6 bases between the two germline ends. The CDR3 coding sequence is TGCAGCGTTGACGGGTTCACAGATACGCAGTATTTT. It yields the protein CSVDGFTDTQYF.

The J gene is TRBJ1-4, the V gene TRBV15; no firm D call. The CDR3 sequence is 17 residues long. Trimming left V 3 bases short and J 5 bases short, with 19 bases between. CDR1 is LNHNV, CDR2 YYDKDF, per germline (reference sequence). CDR3: CATSSGDGRGGNEKLFF. For the CDR3, the DNA is TGTGCCACCAGCAGTGGAGATGGCCGGGGAGGGAATGAAAAACTGTTTTTT.

In this sample, this clonotype turned up a few times. The chain has TRBV6-5 and TRBJ2-1; D is ambiguous. The CDR3 is made up of 15 amino acids. Germline CDR1 is MNHEY and CDR2 is SVGAGI. With 1 base removed from V and 4 bases from J, the gap between germline ends came to 11 bases. CDR3 nucleotides: TGTGCCAGCAGTTACTTTCAAGGCGGTTACAATGAGCAGTTCTTC. Its protein product is CASSYFQGGYNEQFF.

The table lists this clonotype with many counts. The chain recombines TRBV20-1 with TRBJ1-2, with D hard to call. Germline loops: CDR1 DFQATT, CDR2 SNEGSKA (reference sequence). V lost 6 bases, J lost 4 bases, and 12 bases lay in between. This CDR3 region has 12 residues. Here the CDR3 reads CSARRAGYGYTF. The CDR3, as DNA: TGCAGTGCGCGAAGGGCTGGCTATGGCTACACCTTC.

The chain has TRBV20-1 and TRBJ2-2; TRBD2 matches 10 bases. The V gene end was trimmed by 6 bases and the J gene end by 6 bases; junction bases not matched to a gene: 10. The CDR3 spans 15 residues. Germline assignment: CDR1 DFQATT and CDR2 SNEGSKA (reference sequence). The CDR3 DNA reads TGCAGTGCAGAACGGCTAGCGGGGGTGTCCGGGGAGCTGTTTTTT. Translated: CSAERLAGVSGELFF.

This clonotype was seen repeatedly, ten times or more. This sequence joins TRBV5-1 and TRBJ2-5, with D unresolved. The CDR3 totals 13 residues. From germline, CDR1 is SGHRS and CDR2 YFSETQ. V lost 3 bases and J lost 2, with 8 bases in between. CDR3 nucleotide sequence: TGCGCCAGCAGCTCTGCCAGTCAAGAGACCCAGTACTTC. This codes for CASSSASQETQYF.

This clonotype turned up a few times. J is TRBJ1-2 and V is TRBV28; no clear D gene. This CDR3 is 12 amino acids long. Germline V gene lookup returns CDR1 MDHEN and CDR2 SYDVKM. The V end was cut by 6 bases, the J end by 2 bases, with 7 bases between. CDR3 in amino acids: CASRLGNYGYTF. The CDR3 nucleotides read TGTGCCAGCAGGCTAGGGAACTATGGCTACACCTTC.